A single TCR beta chain is shown here with its context. The sample is drawn from a study of PD-L1 blockade in urothelial cancer. Method: immunoSEQ multiplex PCR; TCRdb's copy keeps in-frame clones and lacks some. The sample holds tens of thousands of clones, approximately 83% seen once. Time point of the sample: pretreatment peripheral blood. V gave up 7 bases and J gave up 7 bases; unmatched junction bases: 10. The length of the CDR3 is 14 residues. Germline V gene data show CDR1 as LNHDA and CDR2 as SQIVND (reference sequence). This clonotype was obtained from a man in his 60s with urothelial cancer. The rearrangement uses TRBV19 and TRBJ2-1, with 7 positions matching TRBD2. Sequences were derived from PBMCs, sampled around atezolizumab (anti-PD-L1) treatment. The chain's CDR3 is CASKPPGGWNEQFF. CDR3 bases: TGTGCCAGTAAACCCCCGGGGGGTTGGAATGAGCAGTTCTTC.